The 21 T cell receptor beta chains given below trace back to one sample, sequenced in a study of early T cells in non-severe SARS-CoV-2 infection. TCRdb used MiXCR to reprocess the 5' RACE reads, holding one entry per CDR3 protein. The sample includes around 60,000 distinct CDR3 sequences, under 15% of them seen just once. Sequencing input: whole blood. Every receptor here comes from an adult who was a healthcare worker with PCR-confirmed SARS-CoV-2 infection or an uninfected control (not recorded which).

This clonotype occurred many times. This chain joins TRBV11-2 and TRBJ1-6; no clear D. The CDR3 has 14 residues. Trimming removed 5 bases at V and 5 bases at J, with 10 bases between. Germline V gives CDR1 SGHAT, CDR2 FQNNGV. The CDR3 DNA follows: TGTGCCAGCAGCGCAACAGATAATAATTCACCCCTCCACTTT. Its protein is CASSATDNNSPLHF.

This clonotype occurred a few times. The chain uses TRBV11-2 and TRBJ1-2; D gene unclear. Per germline, CDR1 SGHAT and CDR2 FQNNGV. CDR3 length: 13 amino acids. Trimming pared 5 bases from V and 8 bases from J, leaving 15 bases between. The CDR3 loop is CASSRTVTRGYTF. The CDR3 nucleotides are TGTGCCAGCAGCCGGACGGTGACGCGAGGCTACACCTTC.

This clonotype appeared many times. The chain recombines TRBV2 with TRBJ2-2; D is ambiguous. CDR3 length: 11 amino acids. V was shortened by 8 bases and J by 6 bases, with 7 bases between the two germline ends. In germline, CDR1 is SNHLY, CDR2 FYNNEI. The CDR3 nucleotides read TGTGCCAGCCGTAGGGCCGGGGAGCTGTTTTTT. This encodes CASRRAGELFF. The variable domain in full, with the rest retrieved from reference TRBV2 and TRBJ2-2, is EPEVTQTPSHQVTQMGQEVILRCVPISNHLYFYWYRQILGQKVEFLVSFYNNEISEKSEIFDDQFSVERPDGSNFTLKIRSTKLEDSAMYFCASRRAGELFFGEGSRLTVL.

This clonotype was seen a handful of times. A junction boundary mismatches the germline segment, possibly from a read error. This chain uses TRBV18 with TRBJ1-1; possible D gene TRBD1, 5 bases. The CDR3 is made up of 13 amino acids. Germline V gene data show CDR1 as KGHSH and CDR2 as LQKENI. The CDR3 DNA sequence: TGTGTCAGCTCACCGACAGTGAACACTGAAGCTTTCTTT. Amino acids: CVSSPTVNTEAFF.

This clonotype was counted at least ten times. The rearrangement links TRBV3-1 to TRBJ2-7; D is undetermined. The V end was cut by 0 bases, the J end by 6 bases, with 3 bases between. Germline V gene data show CDR1 as LGHDT and CDR2 as YNNKEL (reference sequence). CDR3 size: 11 residues. CDR3 sequence reads: CASSQEAEQYF. DNA for the CDR3: TGTGCCAGCAGCCAAGAGGCCGAGCAGTACTTC.

This clonotype was observed many times. The V and J genes are TRBV19 and TRBJ1-2, with D possibly matching TRBD1 (5 bases). Germline-derived CDR1 and CDR2 are LNHDA and SQIVND (reference sequence). The CDR3 covers 16 residues. V lost 5 bases and J 4 bases, leaving 20 bases between the germline ends. CDR3 residues: CASSPRRGDGIYGYTF. In nucleotides, the CDR3 is TGTGCCAGTAGTCCCCGTCGGGGGGACGGAATCTATGGCTACACCTTC.

This clonotype was seen a handful of times. This chain joins TRBV12-2 and TRBJ1-6; TRBD1, the table's D call, lacks a check against the DNA. TRBV12-2 counts as a pseudogene. There are 15 residues in the CDR3. The CDR3 DNA sequence: TGTGCAAGTCGCACGAAGACAGGGGGCTATTCACCCCTCCACTTT. Protein product: CASRTKTGGYSPLHF.

The chain joins TRBV10-2 to TRBJ2-2; D not certain. Germline CDR1 reads WSHSY; CDR2 reads SAAADI. This CDR3 contains 11 residues. V lost 8 bases, J lost 6 bases, and 7 bases lay in between. CDR3: CASQSAGELFF. CDR3 nucleotide sequence: TGCGCCAGCCAATCCGCCGGGGAGCTGTTTTTT.

The chain recombines TRBV10-3 with TRBJ2-1; 14 nucleotides line up with TRBD2. From germline, CDR1 is ENHRY and CDR2 SYGVKD. This CDR3 contains 17 residues. V shed 3 bases, J shed 7 bases, and the junction held 8 bases outside the gene matches. The DNA of the CDR3 is TGTGCCATCAGTGACTATCCCGGGACTAGCGGGAGTAATGAGCAGTTCTTC. Translation gives CAISDYPGTSGSNEQFF.

This clonotype has a handful of counts. The CDR3, as DNA: TGTGCCAGCAGGAGCAATGAGCAGTTCTTC. As protein: CASRSNEQFF. The chain couples TRBV9 to TRBJ2-1; D remains unclear. The CDR3 sequence is 10 residues long. Trimming pared 5 bases from V and 6 bases from J, leaving 3 bases between. Germline-derived CDR1 and CDR2 are SGDLS and YYNGEE.

This clonotype was counted only a few times. The rearrangement joins TRBV5-1 to TRBJ1-5; possibly TRBD1 for D (6 bases). Trimming cost V 4 bases and J 5 bases, with 19 bases left between them. Germline loops: CDR1 SGHRS, CDR2 YFSETQ. This CDR3 has 16 residues. CDR3 sequence reads: CASSTTPDRIYQPQHF. In DNA, the CDR3 is TGCGCCAGCAGCACCACCCCCGACAGGATCTATCAGCCCCAGCATTTT. The full variable domain, with the rest looked up from reference TRBV5-1 and TRBJ1-5, is KAGVTQTPRYLIKTRGQQVTLSCSPISGHRSVSWYQQTPGQGLQFLFEYFSETQRNKGNFPGRFSGRQFSNSRSEMNVSTLELGDSALYLCASSTTPDRIYQPQHFGDGTRLSIL.

V gene TRBV3-1 combines with J gene TRBJ2-4; TRBD1 is a possible D gene (5 bases). The CDR3 totals 16 residues. Germline lookup yields CDR1 LGHDT and CDR2 YNNKEL (reference sequence). Trimming shortened V by 2 bases and J by 1 base, and 12 bases separated the two germline ends. CDR3 sequence (DNA): TGTGCCAGCAGCCAAAAGGGGATCTCGGCCAAAAACATTCAGTACTTC. This codes for CASSQKGISAKNIQYF.

There are many counts of this clonotype. The chain carries TRBV5-1 and TRBJ2-7; D gene ambiguous. V lost 4 bases and J lost 6, with 8 bases in between. This CDR3 contains 11 residues. Germline V CDR1 and CDR2: SGHRS, YFSETQ. This CDR3 reads CASSLKGEQYF. The CDR3 nucleotides read TGCGCCAGCAGCCTTAAGGGCGAGCAGTACTTC.

This clonotype showed up many times. The V gene is TRBV6-5, the J gene TRBJ2-1; TRBD2 agrees at 8 bases. CDR3 length equals 16 residues. J lost 0 bases, V lost 8 bases, and 9 bases had no gene match. The V gene's germline CDR1 is MNHEY and CDR2 SVGAGI. CDR3 sequence (DNA): TGTGCCAGCTCCCCTAGCGGGCCAAGCTCCTACAATGAGCAGTTCTTC. Translation gives CASSPSGPSSYNEQFF.

This clonotype came up many times. The chain couples TRBV20-1 to TRBJ2-7; the D is unclear. V was shortened by 0 bases and J by 3 bases, with 21 bases between the two germline ends. This CDR3 is built from 17 residues. Germline CDR1 is DFQATT and CDR2 is SNEGSKA (reference sequence). The CDR3 nucleotides read TGCAGTGCTAGAGATGTAAGGCTGGCCAGGTACAGCTACGAGCAGTACTTC. It translates to CSARDVRLARYSYEQYF.

This clonotype appeared many times. The chain combines TRBV5-1 with TRBJ2-7; a possible D gene is TRBD1 (6 bases). This CDR3 comprises 13 residues. Germline V gene lookup returns CDR1 SGHRS and CDR2 YFSETQ. Trimming removed 5 bases at V and 5 bases at J, with 14 bases between. This CDR3 reads CASSLGQLDEQYF. CDR3 nucleotide sequence: TGCGCCAGCAGTTTAGGACAGTTGGACGAGCAGTACTTC.

This clonotype has only a few counts. The V gene is TRBV9, the J gene TRBJ2-7; unclear D gene. Looked up from germline, CDR1 is SGDLS and CDR2 is YYNGEE. This CDR3 spans 14 amino acids. V shed 0 bases and J shed 2 bases, with 9 bases lying between them. The CDR3 reads CASSVGRVTYEQYF. The CDR3 nucleotides are TGTGCCAGCAGCGTAGGAAGGGTAACCTACGAGCAGTACTTC.

In regard to this clonotype: Relative to the germline gene, one junction end is altered; a read error may explain this. The chain has TRBV29-1 and TRBJ1-2; D not resolved. Germline-derived CDR1 and CDR2 are SQVTM and ANQGSEA. This CDR3 spans 14 amino acids. CDR3 nucleotides: TGCGGCGTTGACGAGATCCAATCGGGGTATGGCTACACCTTC. Its protein is CGVDEIQSGYGYTF. The whole variable domain, remainder taken from reference TRBV29-1 and TRBJ1-2, is SAVISQKPSRDICQRGTSLTIQCQVDSQVTMMFWYRQQPGQSLTLIATANQGSEATYESGFVIDKFPISRPNLTFSTLTVSNMSPEDSSIYLCGVDEIQSGYGYTFGSGTRLTVV.

At least ten counts were recorded for this clonotype. This rearrangement joins TRBV5-1 to TRBJ2-2; 9 bases line up with TRBD1. J lost 6 bases, V lost 4 bases, and 4 bases had no gene match. CDR1 is SGHRS, CDR2 YFSETQ, per germline. The CDR3 contains 14 residues. CDR3 sequence reads: CASSTRQGAGELFF. The CDR3 DNA reads as TGCGCCAGCAGCACTAGACAGGGGGCCGGGGAGCTGTTTTTT.

The rearrangement uses TRBV19 and TRBJ2-2, with D possibly matching TRBD1 (5 bases). The V gene's germline CDR1 is LNHDA and CDR2 SQIVND (reference sequence). CDR3 length equals 15 residues. V was pared by 3 bases and J by 6 bases, with 14 bases between. As DNA, the CDR3 is TGTGCCAGTAGTATTCTCCTAGAAGGGGCCGGGGAGCTGTTTTTT. This translates into CASSILLEGAGELFF.

This clonotype has at least ten counts. The chain carries TRBV5-4 and TRBJ2-2; D not certain. This CDR3 contains 16 residues. Trimming pared 4 bases from V and 0 bases from J, leaving 13 bases between. The V gene's germline CDR1 is SGHNT and CDR2 YYREEE (reference sequence). For the CDR3, the DNA is TGTGCCAGCAGCCCCCAGGCAAGCTCGAACACCGGGGAGCTGTTTTTT. This sequence encodes CASSPQASSNTGELFF.